This T cell receptor beta chain was retrieved from a study of human T cells and chemical hapten exposure. Study at large: Sensitization involved placing 2% DPC onto a roughly 2 cm by roughly 2 cm region of upper inner arm skin. Patients received weekly diphenylcyclopropenone doses to the scalp throughout the approximately 25-week study.

As for this clonotype: Antigen: not known.

As to time point: patch test 1, 2 weeks after DPC sensitization. Sample treatment: therapeutic diphenylcyclopropenone sensitization with weekly scalp DPC. TCRdb ran MiXCR on the RACE reads and lists one entry per CDR3 protein. The sample has some 170,000 distinct CDR3 sequences, about a fifth seen once. Whole-study findings and limits: The count of PT1 expanded TCRs correlated positively with patch test score.

Germline V gene sequence: CDR1 SGHRS, CDR2 YFSETQ. This CDR3 comprises 16 residues. The V and J ends lost 1 base and 1 base, in that order; junction bases with no gene match: 4. The J gene is TRBJ1-1, the V gene TRBV5-1; TRBD1 aligns across 10 bases. The clonotype was recovered from a woman between 50 and 59 years old with alopecia areata. Some clones in this sample may be carry-over from other donors' samples. This sample comprised whole blood, obtained in connection with sensitization to the hapten diphenylcyclopropenone (DPC). DNA of the CDR3: TGCGCCAGCAGCTTGAAATGGGACAGGGGGAACACTGAAGCTTTCTTT. Amino acids: CASSLKWDRGNTEAFF.